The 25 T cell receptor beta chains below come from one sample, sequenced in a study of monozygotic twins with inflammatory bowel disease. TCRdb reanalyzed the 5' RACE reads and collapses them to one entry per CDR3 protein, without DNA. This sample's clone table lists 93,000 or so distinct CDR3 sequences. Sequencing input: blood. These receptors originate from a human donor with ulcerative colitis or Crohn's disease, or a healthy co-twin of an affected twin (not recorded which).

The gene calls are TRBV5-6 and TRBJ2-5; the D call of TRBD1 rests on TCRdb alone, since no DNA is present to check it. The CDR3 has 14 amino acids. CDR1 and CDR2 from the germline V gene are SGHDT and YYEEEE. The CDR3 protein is CASSLGVQGETQYF.

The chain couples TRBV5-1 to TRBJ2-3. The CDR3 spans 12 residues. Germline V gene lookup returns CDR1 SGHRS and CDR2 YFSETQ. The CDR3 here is CASSYGEDTQYF.

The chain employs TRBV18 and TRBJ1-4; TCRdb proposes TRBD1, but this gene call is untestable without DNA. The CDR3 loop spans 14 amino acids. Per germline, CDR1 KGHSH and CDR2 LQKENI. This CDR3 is CASSPNRGNEKLFF. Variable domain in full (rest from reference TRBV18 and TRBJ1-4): NAGVMQNPRHLVRRRGQEARLRCSPMKGHSHVYWYRQLPEEGLKFMVYLQKENIIDESGMPKERFSAEFPKEGPSILRIQQVVRGDSAAYFCASSPNRGNEKLFFGSGTQLSVL.

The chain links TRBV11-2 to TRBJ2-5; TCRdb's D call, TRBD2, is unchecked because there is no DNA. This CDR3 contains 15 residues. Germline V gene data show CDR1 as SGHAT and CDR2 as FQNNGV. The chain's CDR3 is CASSKGLAGVGTQYF.

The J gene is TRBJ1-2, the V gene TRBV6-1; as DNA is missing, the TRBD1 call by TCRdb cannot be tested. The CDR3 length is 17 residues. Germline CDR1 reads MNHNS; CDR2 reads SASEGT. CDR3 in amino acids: CASSDRAGGDSRYGYTF.

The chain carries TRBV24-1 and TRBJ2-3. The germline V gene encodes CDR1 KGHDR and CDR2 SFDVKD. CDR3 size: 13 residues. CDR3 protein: CATNTPYTDTQYF.

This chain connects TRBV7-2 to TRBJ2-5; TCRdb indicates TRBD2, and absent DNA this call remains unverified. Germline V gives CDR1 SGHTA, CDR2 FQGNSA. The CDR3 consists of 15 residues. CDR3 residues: CASRPTSGGPETQYF.

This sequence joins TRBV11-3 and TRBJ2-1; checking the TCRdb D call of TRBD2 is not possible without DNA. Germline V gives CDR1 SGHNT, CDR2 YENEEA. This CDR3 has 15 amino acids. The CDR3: CASSLDAGVYNEQFF.

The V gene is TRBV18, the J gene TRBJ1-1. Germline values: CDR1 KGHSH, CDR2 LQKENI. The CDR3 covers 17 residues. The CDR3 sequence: CASSPRGGGVHATEAFF. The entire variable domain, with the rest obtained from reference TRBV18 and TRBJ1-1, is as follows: NAGVMQNPRHLVRRRGQEARLRCSPMKGHSHVYWYRQLPEEGLKFMVYLQKENIIDESGMPKERFSAEFPKEGPSILRIQQVVRGDSAAYFCASSPRGGGVHATEAFFGQGTRLTVV.

CDR3 amino acids: CASSARNSGRVQETQYF. This sequence joins TRBV12-3 or TRBV12-4 and TRBJ2-5; TCRdb lists TRBD2, though no DNA is available to test this call. The CDR3 has 17 residues.

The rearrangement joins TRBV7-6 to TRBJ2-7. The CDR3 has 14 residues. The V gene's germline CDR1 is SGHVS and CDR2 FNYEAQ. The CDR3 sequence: CASSLGPQTYEQYF. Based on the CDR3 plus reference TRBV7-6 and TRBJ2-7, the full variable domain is GAGVSQSPRYKVTKRGQDVALRCDPISGHVSLYWYRQALGQGPEFLTYFNYEAQQDKSGLPNDRFSAERPEGSISTLTIQRTEQRDSAMYRCASSLGPQTYEQYFGPGTRLTVT.

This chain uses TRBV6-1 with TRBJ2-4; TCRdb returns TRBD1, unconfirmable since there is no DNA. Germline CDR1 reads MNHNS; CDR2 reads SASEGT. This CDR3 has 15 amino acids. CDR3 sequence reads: CASSGQSLAKNIQYF.

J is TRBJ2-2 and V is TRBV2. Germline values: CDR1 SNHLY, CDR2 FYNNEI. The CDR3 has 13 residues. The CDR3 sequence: CASSESYTGELFF.

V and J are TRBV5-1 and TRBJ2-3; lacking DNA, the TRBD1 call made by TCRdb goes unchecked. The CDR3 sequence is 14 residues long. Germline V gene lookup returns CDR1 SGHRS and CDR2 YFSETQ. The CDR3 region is CASMTGRGRDTQYF. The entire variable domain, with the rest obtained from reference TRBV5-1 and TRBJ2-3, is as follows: KAGVTQTPRYLIKTRGQQVTLSCSPISGHRSVSWYQQTPGQGLQFLFEYFSETQRNKGNFPGRFSGRQFSNSRSEMNVSTLELGDSALYLCASMTGRGRDTQYFGPGTRLTVL.

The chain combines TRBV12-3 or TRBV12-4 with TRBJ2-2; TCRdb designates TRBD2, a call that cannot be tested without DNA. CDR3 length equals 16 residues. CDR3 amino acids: CASSFLAGGNTGELFF.

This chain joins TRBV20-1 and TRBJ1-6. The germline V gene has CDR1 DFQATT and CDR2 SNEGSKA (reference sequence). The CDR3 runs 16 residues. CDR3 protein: CSASQKWPSWNSPLHF.

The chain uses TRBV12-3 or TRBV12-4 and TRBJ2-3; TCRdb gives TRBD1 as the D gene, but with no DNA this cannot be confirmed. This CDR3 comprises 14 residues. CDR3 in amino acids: CASSPRRGTDTQYF.

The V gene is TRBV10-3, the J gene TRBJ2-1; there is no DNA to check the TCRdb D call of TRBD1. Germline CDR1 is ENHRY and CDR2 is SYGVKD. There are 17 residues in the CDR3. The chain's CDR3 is CAISSPGGHGFSNEQFF.

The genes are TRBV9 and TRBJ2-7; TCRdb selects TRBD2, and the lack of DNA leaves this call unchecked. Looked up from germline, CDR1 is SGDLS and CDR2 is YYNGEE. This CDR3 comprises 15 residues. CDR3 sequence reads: CASSVVPGPSYEQYF.

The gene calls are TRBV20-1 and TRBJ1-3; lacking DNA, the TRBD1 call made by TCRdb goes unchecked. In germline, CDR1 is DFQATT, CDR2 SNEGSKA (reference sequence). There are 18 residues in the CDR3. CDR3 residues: CSAGPRDRDGISGNTIYF.

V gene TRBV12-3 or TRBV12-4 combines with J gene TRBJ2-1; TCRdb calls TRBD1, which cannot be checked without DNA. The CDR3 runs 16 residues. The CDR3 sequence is CASSGPGTGTYNEQFF.

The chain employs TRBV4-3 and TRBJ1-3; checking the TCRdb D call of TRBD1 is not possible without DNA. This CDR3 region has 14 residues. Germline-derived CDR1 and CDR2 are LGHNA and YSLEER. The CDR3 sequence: CASSQTGGADTIYF.

This CDR3 reads CASSQGEGTEAFF. This chain links TRBV4-3 with TRBJ1-1. In germline, CDR1 is LGHNA, CDR2 YSLEER. The CDR3 runs 13 residues.

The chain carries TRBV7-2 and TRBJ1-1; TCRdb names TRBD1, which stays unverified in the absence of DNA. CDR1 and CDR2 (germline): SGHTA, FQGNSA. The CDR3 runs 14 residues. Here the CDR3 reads CASRRQGRYTEAFF.

CDR3 residues: CASSWLGRTQHNYEQYF. The chain carries TRBV5-5 and TRBJ2-7. This CDR3 has 17 amino acids. Looked up from germline, CDR1 is SGHKS and CDR2 is YYEKEE (reference sequence).